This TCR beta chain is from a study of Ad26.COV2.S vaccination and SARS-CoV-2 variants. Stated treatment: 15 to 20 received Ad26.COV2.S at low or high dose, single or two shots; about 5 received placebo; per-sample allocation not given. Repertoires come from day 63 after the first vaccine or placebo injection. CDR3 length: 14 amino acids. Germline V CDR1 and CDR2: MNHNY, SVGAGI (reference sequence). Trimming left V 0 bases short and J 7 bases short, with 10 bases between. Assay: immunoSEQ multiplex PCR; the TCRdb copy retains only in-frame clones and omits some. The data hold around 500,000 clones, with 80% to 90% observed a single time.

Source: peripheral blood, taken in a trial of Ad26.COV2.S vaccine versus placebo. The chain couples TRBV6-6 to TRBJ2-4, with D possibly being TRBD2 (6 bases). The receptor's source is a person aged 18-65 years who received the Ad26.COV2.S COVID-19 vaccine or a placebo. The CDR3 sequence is CASSYSGGANIQYF. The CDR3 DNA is TGTGCCAGCAGTTACTCAGGAGGGGCGAACATTCAGTACTTC.